These 24 T cell receptor beta chains originate from one sample sequenced in a study of Ad26.COV2.S vaccination and SARS-CoV-2 variants. TCRdb keeps only in-frame clones here, not all; method: immunoSEQ multiplex PCR. The data show some 350,000 clones, with around 90% seen just once and around 4.2% held by the top ten. The specimen was peripheral blood, collected after recovery from COVID-19. These receptors were obtained from a human donor who had recovered from COVID-19.

J is TRBJ2-7 and V is TRBV27, with TRBD1 identical over 8 bases. This CDR3 has 14 residues. V lost 5 bases to trimming and J lost 3 bases; unmatched junction nucleotides: 6. In germline, CDR1 is MNHEY, CDR2 SMNVEV (reference sequence). The CDR3, as DNA: TGTGCCAGCAGTAGACCGGGACAGGACTACGAGCAGTACTTC. As protein: CASSRPGQDYEQYF.

The chain recombines TRBV9 with TRBJ1-1; D ambiguous. Germline assignment: CDR1 SGDLS and CDR2 YYNGEE. V dropped 4 bases and J dropped 5 bases, with 12 bases sitting between them. The CDR3 contains 13 residues. The CDR3 loop is CASSLRLRTEAFF. CDR3 coding DNA: TGTGCCAGCAGCCTCCGACTGAGGACTGAAGCTTTCTTT.

The rearrangement joins TRBV7-2 to TRBJ1-1; 9 bases agree with TRBD1. The CDR3 consists of 14 residues. Germline values: CDR1 SGHTA, CDR2 FQGNSA. Trimming cost V 5 bases and J 1 base; bases outside gene matches: 2. Here the CDR3 DNA reads TGTGCCAGCAGCCCGGACAGGGGGAACACTGAAGCTTTCTTT. Translating it yields CASSPDRGNTEAFF.

This sequence joins TRBV29-1 and TRBJ2-5, with TRBD2 matching 7 bases. V gave up 3 bases and J gave up 0 bases; unmatched junction bases: 4. The length of the CDR3 is 14 residues. The germline V gene has CDR1 SQVTM and CDR2 ANQGSEA. The CDR3: CSVEASGNQETQYF. CDR3 bases: TGCAGCGTTGAGGCTAGCGGAAACCAAGAGACCCAGTACTTC.

The J gene is TRBJ1-5, the V gene TRBV6-5; D gene uncertain. CDR1 and CDR2 from the germline V gene are MNHEY and SVGAGI. This CDR3 contains 14 residues. Trimming removed 5 bases from V and 3 bases from J, with 11 bases in between. CDR3: CASSTRPFNQPQHF. In nucleotides, the CDR3 is TGTGCCAGCAGTACCAGGCCGTTCAATCAGCCCCAGCATTTT.

The J gene is TRBJ2-1, the V gene TRBV5-6; D remains ambiguous. The CDR3 covers 14 residues. Germline values: CDR1 SGHDT, CDR2 YYEEEE. V shed 0 bases and J shed 3 bases, with 7 bases lying between them. CDR3 nucleotides: TGTGCCAGCAGCTTGGGTGGAGACTACAATGAGCAGTTCTTC. Translated, it gives CASSLGGDYNEQFF.

J is TRBJ2-1 and V is TRBV5-1; 7 nucleotides line up with TRBD2. The germline V gene has CDR1 SGHRS and CDR2 YFSETQ. V shed 4 bases, J shed 5 bases, and the junction held 6 bases outside the gene matches. The CDR3 has 14 residues. The CDR3 nucleotides are TGCGCCAGCAGCGGCGAGCGGGGTAACAATGAGCAGTTCTTC. Translation: CASSGERGNNEQFF.

This chain connects TRBV27 to TRBJ1-1; TRBD1 matches at 7 bases. The CDR3 sequence is 14 residues long. Germline CDR1 is MNHEY and CDR2 is SMNVEV (reference sequence). With 6 bases clipped from V and 4 bases from J, the junction kept 8 bases outside the gene matches. CDR3 residues: CASSPRGGLTEAFF. Written as DNA, the CDR3 is TGTGCCAGCAGCCCGAGAGGGGGCCTCACTGAAGCTTTCTTT.

V usage is TRBV9 and J usage is TRBJ2-1, with 10 nucleotides matching TRBD1. CDR3 length equals 16 residues. Unmatched junction bases numbered 7, after V lost 4 bases and J lost 3 bases. Germline-derived CDR1 and CDR2 are SGDLS and YYNGEE. The CDR3 sequence: CASSPPGQGVYNEQFF. CDR3 DNA: TGTGCCAGCAGCCCTCCCGGACAGGGGGTCTACAATGAGCAGTTCTTC.

The V gene is TRBV18, the J gene TRBJ2-2, with 9 bases aligning to TRBD1. Germline loops: CDR1 KGHSH, CDR2 LQKENI. The V and J ends lost 0 bases and 4 bases, in that order; junction bases with no gene match: 3. The CDR3 length is 16 residues. The CDR3 DNA is TGTGCCAGCTCACCACCAAAGACAGGGGGCACCGGGGAGCTGTTTTTT. It specifies CASSPPKTGGTGELFF.

This clone was observed a single time. Within the sample, other DNA sequences also encode this same CDR3. The chain recombines TRBV27 with TRBJ1-2; D is unclear. Trimming left V 5 bases short and J 0 bases short, with 7 bases between. This CDR3 is built from 13 residues. Germline CDR1 MNHEY, CDR2 SMNVEV (reference sequence). The DNA for the CDR3 is TGTGCCAGCAGTCTGACGGCTAACTATGGCTACACCTTC. Protein product: CASSLTANYGYTF.

The chain links TRBV18 to TRBJ2-5; 7 nucleotides align to TRBD1. J gave up 5 bases and V 1 base, and 10 bases lay outside the gene matches. Germline CDR1 reads KGHSH; CDR2 reads LQKENI. This CDR3 comprises 16 residues. This CDR3 reads CASSPLGQAKGETQYF. The CDR3, as DNA: TGTGCCAGCTCACCACTCGGACAGGCCAAGGGGGAGACCCAGTACTTC.

The chain couples TRBV5-6 to TRBJ2-5; the D gene is possibly TRBD2 (5 bases). Trimming stripped 4 bases from V and 5 bases from J, with 15 bases between. Germline V gene sequence: CDR1 SGHDT, CDR2 YYEEEE. The CDR3 length is 14 residues. The CDR3 spells CASSPNFGEETQYF. The CDR3 DNA reads TGTGCCAGCAGCCCCAACTTCGGGGAGGAGACCCAGTACTTC.

This clone came up once. This specimen includes other DNA sequences encoding the same CDR3. The CDR3 nucleotides read TGTGCCAGCAGCGGATGGAATCAGCCCCAGCATTTT. The encoded protein is CASSGWNQPQHF. The V call is TRBV6-5, the J call TRBJ1-5; D not resolved. CDR1 and CDR2 from the germline V gene are MNHEY and SVGAGI. The CDR3 is made up of 12 amino acids. Trimming took off 6 bases at V and 4 bases at J, with 7 bases between the two ends.

This chain connects TRBV24-1 to TRBJ1-2; 11 positions match TRBD1. CDR1 is KGHDR and CDR2 is SFDVKD in the germline V gene. The CDR3 has 16 residues. V was clipped by 7 bases and J by 4 bases; unmatched bases: 10. The CDR3 loop reads CATRGTGGHERYGYTF. CDR3 nucleotide sequence: TGTGCCACCAGAGGGACAGGGGGACATGAGCGCTATGGCTACACCTTC.

This clone appeared a single time. V is TRBV25-1 and J is TRBJ2-5; a possible D gene is TRBD2 (6 bases). The CDR3 is made up of 13 amino acids. V was trimmed by 7 bases and J by 6 bases, leaving 15 bases between them. CDR1 and CDR2 from the germline V gene are MGHDK and SYGVNS. CDR3 loop: CASTYGGKKTQYF. The CDR3 DNA sequence: TGTGCCAGCACTTACGGAGGGAAGAAGACCCAGTACTTC.

The CDR3 DNA follows: TGCGCCAGCAGCTTGGTCCGGGGGGGCCGTTACAATGAGCAGTTCTTC. This encodes CASSLVRGGRYNEQFF. V gene TRBV5-1 combines with J gene TRBJ2-1, with 8 bases identical to TRBD2. The V gene's germline CDR1 is SGHRS and CDR2 YFSETQ. The CDR3 contains 16 residues. The V segment lost 0 bases and the J segment 4 bases; nucleotides outside the gene matches: 6.

The chain is built from TRBV5-1 and TRBJ2-3; no clear D gene. Trimming took 1 base from V and 0 from J, leaving 3 bases between them. The CDR3 runs 13 residues. From germline, CDR1 is SGHRS and CDR2 YFSETQ. The CDR3 DNA sequence: TGCGCCAGCAGCTTGACCAGCACAGATACGCAGTATTTT. It codes for CASSLTSTDTQYF.

The V and J genes are TRBV7-2 and TRBJ1-5, with unresolved D. CDR3 size: 14 residues. Germline CDR1 and CDR2: SGHTA and FQGNSA. The ends were cut back, 2 bases at V and 3 bases at J, with 8 bases in the middle. The CDR3 nucleotides are TGTGCCAGCAGCTTACTTCGGTTCAATCAGCCCCAGCATTTT. This encodes CASSLLRFNQPQHF.

J is TRBJ2-6 and V is TRBV3-1 (or the pseudogene TRBV3-2); a possible D gene is TRBD1 (5 bases). Trimming shortened V by 1 base and J by 0 bases, and 10 bases separated the two germline ends. CDR1 and CDR2 from the germline V gene are LGHDT and YNNKEL (reference sequence). This CDR3 is 17 amino acids long. The CDR3 DNA follows: TGTGCCAGCAGCCAAGTCACAGGTTTCTCTGGGGCCAACGTCCTGACTTTC. Encoded protein: CASSQVTGFSGANVLTF.

J is TRBJ1-3 and V is TRBV9; no reliable D call. Germline V gives CDR1 SGDLS, CDR2 YYNGEE. V was shortened by 0 bases and J by 9 bases, with 7 bases between the two germline ends. The CDR3 consists of 12 residues. CDR3 sequence reads: CASSVVESTIYF. For the CDR3, the DNA is TGTGCCAGCAGCGTAGTGGAAAGCACCATATATTTT.

The genes are TRBV11-1 and TRBJ2-5; D is uncertain. Germline V gives CDR1 SGHAT, CDR2 FQDESV (reference sequence). CDR3 length: 14 residues. The V end was cut by 5 bases, the J end by 4 bases, with 14 bases between. CDR3 coding DNA: TGTGCCAGCAGCCGGACGGTCCGAACAGAGACCCAGTACTTC. Translated: CASSRTVRTETQYF.

The rearrangement links TRBV25-1 to TRBJ1-1; no clear D gene. Trimming took off 3 bases at V and 4 bases at J, with 9 bases between the two ends. There are 13 residues in the CDR3. Per the germline V gene, CDR1 is MGHDK and CDR2 is SYGVNS. The CDR3 DNA sequence: TGTGCCAGCAGTGAGGAGGTTGGCACTGAAGCTTTCTTT. Residues: CASSEEVGTEAFF. Full variable domain (missing parts from reference TRBV25-1 and TRBJ1-1): EADIYQTPRYLVIGTGKKITLECSQTMGHDKMYWYQQDPGMELHLIHYSYGVNSTEKGDLSSESTVSRIRTEHFPLTLESARPSHTSQYLCASSEEVGTEAFFGQGTRLTVV.

This chain uses TRBV7-9 with TRBJ2-2; D is unresolved. V lost 2 bases to trimming and J lost 2 bases, with 6 bases between them. The CDR3 contains 14 residues. CDR1 and CDR2 from the germline V gene are SEHNR and FQNEAQ (reference sequence). The CDR3 nucleotides are TGTGCCAGCAGCTTAACCCTAAACACCGGGGAGCTGTTTTTT. Residues: CASSLTLNTGELFF. Filled out from reference TRBV7-9 and TRBJ2-2, the complete variable domain reads DTGVSQNPRHKITKRGQNVTFRCDPISEHNRLYWYRQTLGQGPEFLTYFQNEAQLEKSRLLSDRFSAERPKGSFSTLEIQRTEQGDSAMYLCASSLTLNTGELFFGEGSRLTVL.